This record looks at one T cell receptor beta chain sequence and its context. What it binds is not known. CDR1 is SGHAT, CDR2 FQDESV, per germline (reference sequence). The CDR3 loop spans 20 amino acids. J lost 7 bases, V lost 5 bases, and 19 bases had no gene match. The data are from a study of identical twins. Study-wide results and caveats: Low generation-probability sequences were in excess among twin-shared out-of-frame alpha sequences.

TCRdb analysed the 5' RACE reads with MiXCR anew, one entry per CDR3 protein. The table has hundreds of thousands of distinct CDR3 sequences, more than 6.5% seen once; the top ten hold approximately 0.89%. These sequences were also reported in another study, on yellow fever vaccine responses in identical twins. From that study: Vaccine T cell responses of twins reportedly seemed partly convergent and partly personalized.

The specimen was PBMCs. The genes are TRBV11-1 and TRBJ2-2; 13 nucleotides agree with TRBD2. The clonotype comes from a woman between 18 and 29 years old in good health. In nucleotides, the CDR3 is TGTGCCAGCAGCCCCCCCTCCCCACTACTAGCGGGGGGGCCTATCGGGGAGCTGTTTTTT. Protein: CASSPPSPLLAGGPIGELFF.